These 8 T cell receptor beta chains were sequenced from one sample in a study of blood T cell repertoires in COVID-19. Using immunoSEQ multiplex PCR, the repertoire was profiled, and TCRdb retains in-frame clones only, with some absent. This table has some 300,000 clones, 70% to 90% appearing once. Sequencing was performed on PBMCs or T cells enriched from blood (not recorded which). The receptor source for this set is a woman in her sixties or seventies in a cohort exposed to, infected with or recovered from COVID-19 (not recorded which).

The chain links TRBV9 to TRBJ2-5; 7 nucleotides match TRBD2. The CDR3 extends over 13 amino acids. The germline V gene has CDR1 SGDLS and CDR2 YYNGEE. J was trimmed by 5 bases and V by 7 bases; bases with no gene match: 8. CDR3 in DNA: TGTGCCAGCCAACTAGCGTTCGGGGAGACCCAGTACTTC. Amino acids: CASQLAFGETQYF.

This sequence joins TRBV5-4 and TRBJ2-7; 13 positions match TRBD2. The CDR3 length is 15 residues. CDR1 SGHNT and CDR2 YYREEE come from the germline V gene (reference sequence). V was pared by 4 bases and J by 5 bases, with 6 bases of the junction left unmatched. The CDR3 bases are TGTGCCAGCAGCATACTAGCGGGAGGGCCTAACGAGCAGTACTTC. Amino acid sequence: CASSILAGGPNEQYF.

The rearrangement uses TRBV5-1 and TRBJ1-3; 8 bases match TRBD1. The junction had 10 bases not matched to a gene; V was cut back by 5 bases and J by 0 bases. The CDR3 totals 17 residues. Germline CDR1 and CDR2: SGHRS and YFSETQ. The CDR3 region is CASRRGQTGASGNTIYF. In nucleotides, the CDR3 is TGCGCCAGCAGAAGGGGCCAGACAGGGGCCTCTGGAAACACCATATATTTT.

This clone came up once. V usage is TRBV15 and J usage is TRBJ2-1, with D possibly matching TRBD1 (6 bases). V lost 1 base and J lost 4, with 11 bases in between. Germline CDR1 and CDR2: LNHNV and YYDKDF (reference sequence). This CDR3 region has 15 residues. CDR3 DNA: TGTGCCACCAGCAGAGGTGGCAGGGGATACAATGAGCAGTTCTTC. Protein sequence: CATSRGGRGYNEQFF.

The sample holds a few counts of this clone. This chain uses TRBV29-1 with TRBJ2-7, with 8 nucleotides matching TRBD2. The CDR3 runs 11 residues. Germline loops: CDR1 SQVTM, CDR2 ANQGSEA. Trimming at V came to 5 bases and at J to 7 bases, leaving 4 bases not matched to a gene. CDR3 in DNA: TGCAGCGTTAGGCGGGGGGAGGAGCAGTACTTC. It is translated as CSVRRGEEQYF.

The J gene is TRBJ1-2, the V gene TRBV18; 7 bases are shared with TRBD1. This CDR3 is 15 amino acids long. CDR1 and CDR2 (germline): KGHSH, LQKENI. The V gene end was trimmed by 3 bases and the J gene end by 2 bases; junction bases not matched to a gene: 6. CDR3 sequence reads: CASSPILQGNYGYTF. CDR3 DNA sequence: TGTGCCAGCTCACCCATTTTACAGGGGAACTATGGCTACACCTTC.

The V and J genes are TRBV7-2 and TRBJ2-5; TRBD2 agrees at 10 bases. Germline lookup yields CDR1 SGHTA and CDR2 FQGNSA. The CDR3 loop spans 16 amino acids. J gave up 2 bases and V 2 bases, and 5 bases lay outside the gene matches. The CDR3 loop reads CASSLLAGVAQETQYF. For the CDR3, the DNA is TGTGCCAGCAGCTTACTAGCGGGAGTAGCTCAAGAGACCCAGTACTTC.

The V call is TRBV24-1, the J call TRBJ2-3, with a possible D match to TRBD1 (6 bases). Germline V lookup: CDR1 KGHDR, CDR2 SFDVKD. There are 14 residues in the CDR3. Trimming took 7 bases from V and 2 from J, leaving 12 bases between them. CDR3 coding DNA: TGTGCCACCAGCCCGAGGGGGAACACAGATACGCAGTATTTT. Amino acids: CATSPRGNTDTQYF.